The present TCR beta chain was sequenced within a study of identical twins. Template switching, a step in the protocol, added a universal primer site, and cDNA carried unique molecular identifiers. MiXCR, applied by TCRdb to the 5' RACE reads, yields one record per CDR3 protein. The repertoire has approximately 240,000 distinct CDR3 sequences, about 14% of them found once; the top ten carry around 8.9%. Every sampled donor was Caucasian and healthy. The CDR3 spans 12 residues. The ends were cut back, 2 bases at V and 4 bases at J, with 9 bases in the middle. Germline lookup yields CDR1 DFQATT and CDR2 SNEGSKA (reference sequence). This clonotype was seen more than once but under ten times. Its antigen is still unknown. Study-level results: Fewer insertions marked abundant cord blood beta clonotypes; young adult naive trended weakly, memory not at all. Analyses based on zero insertions could be partly confounded by invariant MAIT and iNKT cells.

This sequence originates from a woman between 18 and 29 years old in good health. This chain joins TRBV20-1 and TRBJ2-7; weak D call: TRBD1 (6 bases). The sample comprised memory (CD45RO+) T cells sorted from blood. For the CDR3, the DNA is TGCAGTGCTAGATGGACAGCGTACGAGCAGTACTTC. It is translated as CSARWTAYEQYF.